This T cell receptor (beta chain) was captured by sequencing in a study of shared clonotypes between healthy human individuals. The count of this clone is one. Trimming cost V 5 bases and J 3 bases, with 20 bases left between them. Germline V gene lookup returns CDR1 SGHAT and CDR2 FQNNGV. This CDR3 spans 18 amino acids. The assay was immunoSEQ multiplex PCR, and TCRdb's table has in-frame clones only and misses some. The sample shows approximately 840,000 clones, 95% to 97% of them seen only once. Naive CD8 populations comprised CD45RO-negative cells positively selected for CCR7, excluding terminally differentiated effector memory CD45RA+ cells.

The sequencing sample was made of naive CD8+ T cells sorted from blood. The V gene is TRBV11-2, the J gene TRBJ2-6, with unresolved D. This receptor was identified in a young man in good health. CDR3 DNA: TGTGCCAGCAGCCTACGCCGGTTTATAGGGTATGGGGCCAACGTCCTGACTTTC. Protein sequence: CASSLRRFIGYGANVLTF.